The entry that follows covers one TCR beta chain sequence. Participants' own reports of clinical history determined their cohort assignment. The sample is drawn from a study of blood T cell repertoires in COVID-19. Per the original methods: Reference gene primer amplification yielded estimated nucleated cell counts. TCRdb's table, derived via immunoSEQ multiplex PCR, lists solely in-frame clones and lacks some. Clonal size and the V and J genes are those of that table, whereas D and trimming came from the DNA. The top ten clones hold roughly 4.2% of a sample with 300,000 to 400,000 clones, 70% to 90% of them seen once. V was shortened by 1 base and J by 6 bases, with 7 bases between the two germline ends. The V gene's germline CDR1 is SGDLS and CDR2 YYNGEE. The CDR3 extends over 13 amino acids.

The origin of this receptor is a woman between 40 and 55 years old with acute COVID-19. Sequenced input: PBMCs or T cells enriched from blood (not recorded which). The chain joins TRBV9 to TRBJ1-4; D is undetermined. CDR3 sequence (DNA): TGTGCCAGCAGCGTAAGCCCTCATGAAAAACTGTTTTTT. Translation gives CASSVSPHEKLFF.